The present TCR beta chain was sequenced within a study of shared clonotypes between healthy human individuals. This table comes from immunoSEQ multiplex PCR, and its TCRdb copy is limited to in-frame clones, with some not included. The sample consists of about 1.5 million clones, approximately 96% of them appearing once. The germline gives CDR1 SGHRS, CDR2 YFSETQ. The CDR3 sequence is 16 residues long. Trimming removed 4 bases from V and 1 base from J; junction bases left unmatched: 8. This clonotype was obtained from a young man in good health. Sequenced material: naive CD4+ T cells sorted from blood. Subset in this sample: CD45RA+ positively selected. V gene TRBV5-1 combines with J gene TRBJ2-3; 8 bases are a match to TRBD1. The CDR3 coding sequence is TGCGCCAGCAGCGTCTTGGTGGGACAGGGCACAGATACGCAGTATTTT. Translating it yields CASSVLVGQGTDTQYF.